These 27 T cell receptor beta chains came from one sample sequenced in a study of blood T cell repertoires in COVID-19. The repertoire was sequenced with immunoSEQ multiplex PCR; TCRdb's copy has only in-frame clones and lacks some. The table includes around 94,000 clones, 85% to 90% detected once. The source material was peripheral blood. These receptors came from a man in his forties or fifties with active or convalescent COVID-19.

The rearrangement joins TRBV6-5 to TRBJ2-7; D is possibly TRBD1 (5 bases). The CDR3 is 12 residues long. Trimming took 7 bases from V and 1 from J, leaving 8 bases between them. Per germline, CDR1 MNHEY and CDR2 SVGAGI. The CDR3 reads CASTRQSYEQYF. CDR3 DNA sequence: TGTGCCAGCACTAGACAGTCCTACGAGCAGTACTTC.

The CDR3 DNA is TGTGCCATCAGTGAGGCGGGGCGAGAGACCCAGTACTTC. It specifies CAISEAGRETQYF. The gene calls are TRBV10-3 and TRBJ2-5, with D perhaps matching TRBD2 (6 bases). V gave up 2 bases and J gave up 4 bases, with 8 bases separating them. The CDR3 totals 13 residues. From germline, CDR1 is ENHRY and CDR2 SYGVKD.

This chain uses TRBV28 with TRBJ1-3, with TRBD1 identical over 9 bases. The CDR3 is 16 residues long. Germline lookup yields CDR1 MDHEN and CDR2 SYDVKM. Trimming removed 7 bases from V and 0 bases from J; junction bases left unmatched: 7. CDR3 in amino acids: CASIPRDRVSGNTIYF. Here the CDR3 DNA reads TGTGCCAGCATCCCTCGGGACAGGGTCTCTGGAAACACCATATATTTT.

This clone was seen a handful of times. This chain links TRBV4-3 with TRBJ1-3; D is perhaps TRBD1 (5 bases). V lost 0 bases and J lost 4, with 10 bases in between. The CDR3 has 15 amino acids. In germline, CDR1 is LGHNA, CDR2 YSLEER. The CDR3 sequence is CASSQDQGLGNTIYF. The CDR3 coding sequence is TGCGCCAGCAGCCAAGATCAGGGTCTGGGAAACACCATATATTTT.

The chain combines TRBV30 with TRBJ2-4, with TRBD1 matching 9 bases. The CDR3 is 14 amino acids. Germline V gene sequence: CDR1 GTSNPN, CDR2 SVGIG (reference sequence). The V gene end was trimmed by 4 bases and the J gene end by 8 bases; junction bases not matched to a gene: 9. CDR3: CAWKGTGMWDIQYF. CDR3 sequence (DNA): TGTGCCTGGAAGGGGACAGGGATGTGGGACATTCAGTACTTC.

This clone was seen just once. The genes are TRBV10-3 and TRBJ2-3, with no clear D. The V and J ends lost 6 bases and 2 bases respectively, with 15 bases between them. The CDR3 totals 15 residues. Germline CDR1 and CDR2: ENHRY and SYGVKD. In nucleotides, the CDR3 is TGTGCCATCAGGACGCATGAGGATCCCACAGATACGCAGTATTTT. It encodes CAIRTHEDPTDTQYF.

The rearrangement uses TRBV18 and TRBJ1-1; the D gene is possibly TRBD1 (5 bases). This CDR3 is built from 14 residues. The V gene's germline CDR1 is KGHSH and CDR2 LQKENI. Between the trimmed V and J ends, which lost 2 bases and 1 base, there was a span of 8 bases. Written as DNA, the CDR3 is TGTGCCAGCTCACCAGGGGGAGGGAACACTGAAGCTTTCTTT. The encoded protein is CASSPGGGNTEAFF.

The CDR3 here is CASSTETAFEQYF. Here the CDR3 DNA reads TGCGCCAGCAGCACAGAGACAGCGTTCGAGCAGTACTTC. V and J are TRBV5-1 and TRBJ2-7; perhaps TRBD1 as D (5 bases). Trimming left V 4 bases short and J 6 bases short, with 14 bases between. The CDR3 sequence is 13 residues long. CDR1 is SGHRS, CDR2 YFSETQ, per germline. Using reference TRBV5-1 and TRBJ2-7 for the parts outside the CDR3, the full variable domain is KAGVTQTPRYLIKTRGQQVTLSCSPISGHRSVSWYQQTPGQGLQFLFEYFSETQRNKGNFPGRFSGRQFSNSRSEMNVSTLELGDSALYLCASSTETAFEQYFGPGTRLTVT.

V usage is TRBV18 and J usage is TRBJ2-1; D gene uncertain. Trimming removed 5 bases from V and 5 bases from J, with 10 bases in between. This CDR3 spans 13 amino acids. Germline CDR1 and CDR2: KGHSH and LQKENI. The chain's CDR3 is CASSDFSDNEQFF. CDR3 coding DNA: TGTGCCAGCTCAGACTTTAGTGACAATGAGCAGTTCTTC.

This chain joins TRBV2 and TRBJ2-7; D is unresolved. The V end lost 5 bases, the J end lost 6 bases, and 17 bases lay between the germline ends. The CDR3 runs to 14 residues. Per germline, CDR1 SNHLY and CDR2 FYNNEI. CDR3 in DNA: TGTGCCAGCAGTCTCCAAGGAGCTGCCATCGAGCAGTACGTC. Translated, it gives CASSLQGAAIEQYV.

This clone occurred a few times. The V call is TRBV2, the J call TRBJ1-1; TRBD1 matches at 8 bases. V was pared by 6 bases and J by 4 bases, with 4 bases of the junction left unmatched. The length of the CDR3 is 13 residues. Germline V gives CDR1 SNHLY, CDR2 FYNNEI. This chain's CDR3 is CASRIDRGTEAFF. The CDR3 nucleotides are TGTGCCAGCAGGATTGACAGGGGCACTGAAGCTTTCTTT.

This clone was seen more than once but under ten times. The rearrangement joins TRBV7-9 to TRBJ2-7; TRBD1 aligns across 8 bases. With 1 base clipped from V and 6 bases from J, the junction kept 5 bases outside the gene matches. This CDR3 has 14 residues. Per germline, CDR1 SEHNR and CDR2 FQNEAQ (reference sequence). The CDR3 region has the DNA TGTGCCAGCAGCTTAGAACAGACAGGGGCCGAGCAGTACGTC. It translates to CASSLEQTGAEQYV.

There are a few counts of this clone. The chain is built from TRBV30 and TRBJ2-2; D remains ambiguous. The germline V gene has CDR1 GTSNPN and CDR2 SVGIG (reference sequence). This CDR3 has 13 residues. Trimming cost V 3 bases and J 0 bases, with 5 bases left between them. This chain's CDR3 is CAWRTTNTGELFF. The CDR3 bases are TGTGCCTGGAGGACAACGAACACCGGGGAGCTGTTTTTT.

V gene TRBV12-3 or TRBV12-4 combines with J gene TRBJ1-4, with D perhaps TRBD1 (5 bases). This CDR3 is built from 13 residues. With 4 bases removed from V and 7 bases from J, the gap between germline ends came to 10 bases. CDR3 sequence: CASSWGDGEKLFF. CDR3 nucleotide sequence: TGTGCCAGCAGTTGGGGGGACGGTGAAAAACTGTTTTTT.

The chain recombines TRBV6-5 with TRBJ2-5; 10 bases align to TRBD1. The CDR3 covers 15 residues. In germline, CDR1 is MNHEY, CDR2 SVGAGI. Trimming at V came to 2 bases and at J to 4 bases, leaving 4 bases not matched to a gene. CDR3 residues: CASSYGDRGGETQYF. As DNA, the CDR3 is TGTGCCAGCAGTTACGGGGACAGGGGAGGAGAGACCCAGTACTTC.

The J gene is TRBJ1-3, the V gene TRBV3-1 (or the pseudogene TRBV3-2), with TRBD1 matching 8 bases. Germline CDR1 LGHDT, CDR2 YNNKEL (reference sequence). The CDR3 has 15 residues. The J segment lost 6 bases and the V segment lost 4 bases, leaving 8 bases of the junction unmatched. The CDR3 coding sequence is TGTGCCAGCAGCCCGGACAGGGTAGCTGCAAACACCATATATTTT. It yields the protein CASSPDRVAANTIYF.

The V gene is TRBV7-9, the J gene TRBJ1-2, with 7 positions matching TRBD1. Per germline, CDR1 SEHNR and CDR2 FQNEAQ (reference sequence). With V trimmed by 5 bases and J by 8 bases, 11 bases remained unmatched. CDR3 size: 14 residues. The CDR3: CASSPLRGLWGYTF. The CDR3 nucleotides are TGTGCCAGCAGCCCCTTAAGGGGGCTGTGGGGCTACACCTTC.

The chain couples TRBV3-1 (or the pseudogene TRBV3-2) to TRBJ2-1, with D perhaps TRBD1 (6 bases). V was cut by 0 bases and J by 9 bases, with 18 bases left in between. The germline V gene encodes CDR1 LGHDT and CDR2 YNNKEL (reference sequence). The CDR3 contains 16 residues. CDR3 protein: CASSQDHPGVWGEQFF. CDR3 nucleotide sequence: TGTGCCAGCAGCCAAGATCACCCAGGGGTCTGGGGTGAGCAGTTCTTC.

This chain links TRBV20-1 with TRBJ2-5; D is perhaps TRBD1 (6 bases). Trimming took off 3 bases at V and 2 bases at J, with 19 bases between the two ends. Germline V gene lookup returns CDR1 DFQATT and CDR2 SNEGSKA (reference sequence). CDR3 length equals 16 residues. The CDR3 reads CSASDLDRRLQETQYF. CDR3 bases: TGCAGTGCTAGTGATCTCGACAGGAGACTTCAAGAGACCCAGTACTTC.

This clone was seen only a few times. This chain connects TRBV18 to TRBJ2-2, with 9 positions matching TRBD1. CDR1 and CDR2 (germline): KGHSH, LQKENI. J was trimmed by 4 bases and V by 3 bases; bases with no gene match: 6. The CDR3 runs to 16 residues. CDR3 DNA: TGTGCCAGCTCACCCTCTCCGGGACAGGGCACCGGGGAGCTGTTTTTT. This encodes CASSPSPGQGTGELFF.

V gene TRBV10-3 combines with J gene TRBJ2-1; D may be TRBD1 (6 bases). Trimming took off 11 bases at V and 4 bases at J, with 18 bases between the two ends. There are 14 residues in the CDR3. Germline V gives CDR1 ENHRY, CDR2 SYGVKD. This CDR3 is CASKGTGTYNEQFF. CDR3 DNA: TGTGCCTCCAAGGGAACAGGGACATACAATGAGCAGTTCTTC.

The J gene is TRBJ2-1, the V gene TRBV6-2 or TRBV6-3; D ambiguous. The CDR3 sequence is 14 residues long. Per the germline V gene, CDR1 is MNHEY and CDR2 is SVGEGT. V was clipped by 6 bases and J by 4 bases, with 13 bases between them. CDR3 sequence reads: CASSRHVGYNEQFF. CDR3 bases: TGTGCCAGCAGCCGACATGTTGGTTACAATGAGCAGTTCTTC.

The chain has TRBV7-2 and TRBJ1-1; 10 bases map to TRBD1. The V gene end was trimmed by 4 bases and the J gene end by 5 bases; junction bases not matched to a gene: 4. There are 14 residues in the CDR3. CDR1 is SGHTA, CDR2 FQGNSA, per germline. The chain's CDR3 is CASSSTGGRTEAFF. CDR3 sequence (DNA): TGTGCCAGCAGCTCGACAGGGGGCAGAACTGAAGCTTTCTTT.

The V call is TRBV19, the J call TRBJ2-6; possible D gene TRBD1, 6 bases. Germline-derived CDR1 and CDR2 are LNHDA and SQIVND (reference sequence). The ends were cut back, 5 bases at V and 2 bases at J, with 10 bases in the middle. The CDR3 contains 15 residues. CDR3 sequence: CASSQQGTGANVLTF. DNA of the CDR3: TGTGCCAGTAGTCAACAGGGAACTGGGGCCAACGTCCTGACTTTC.

The chain employs TRBV6-5 and TRBJ1-5, with TRBD1 as a possible D gene (5 bases). V was pared by 7 bases and J by 3 bases, with 13 bases between. The CDR3 totals 14 residues. Germline lookup yields CDR1 MNHEY and CDR2 SVGAGI. The CDR3 region has the DNA TGTGCCAGCACCCGGGAGGGGCTCAATCAGCCCCAGCATTTT. This translates into CASTREGLNQPQHF.

The chain has TRBV5-4 and TRBJ2-3; TRBD1 is a possible D gene (5 bases). This CDR3 has 13 residues. The germline V gene has CDR1 SGHNT and CDR2 YYREEE (reference sequence). The V gene lost 3 bases and the J gene lost 4 bases, with 9 bases spanning the gap. CDR3 residues: CASSSPGSDTQYF. The CDR3 DNA follows: TGTGCCAGCAGCTCCCCAGGGTCAGATACGCAGTATTTT.

This chain links TRBV10-3 with TRBJ1-6; possible D gene TRBD1, 5 bases. Germline-derived CDR1 and CDR2 are ENHRY and SYGVKD. The CDR3 consists of 14 residues. V lost 6 bases, J lost 5 bases, and 11 bases lay in between. The CDR3 loop is CAISDRKDNSPLHF. The CDR3 region has the DNA TGTGCCATCAGCGACAGAAAAGATAATTCACCCCTCCACTTT.